This TCR beta chain is drawn from a study of blood T cell repertoires in COVID-19 (dated by TCRdb to between 2020 and 2021). Background for the entire study: The collaborator samples originated in the United States, Italy and Spain and spanned the acute and convalescent phases of COVID-19. The repertoires were made available in a free public database intended to serve as a resource for research on the immune response to SARS-CoV-2. Sample metadata almost always included a de-identified subject ID, COVID-19 status, age in years and sex. The samples were drawn from the first 160 participants of the ongoing ImmuneRACE study and from 1,254 subjects provided by 6 global collaborators. The material from the prospective study consisted of cDNA or gDNA derived from T cells, B-cell-depleted T cells, or PBMCs. Subjects who had been exposed to COVID-19, were actively infected with it, or had recovered from it provided the deeply sampled blood TCRbeta repertoires that made up the dataset. Where available, HLA class I and class II types were obtained from metadata supplied by the sample provider rather than from assay-based typing.

The immunoSEQ Assay, a bias-controlled multiplex PCR, was used to amplify TCRbeta CDR3 regions from genomic DNA. Processing in the source paper ran as follows. The number of nucleated cells in each sample was estimated from the amplification of reference gene primers within the assay. To quantify the absolute abundance of each unique TCRbeta CDR3 rearrangement, sequence reads were collapsed and filtered. For each sample, productive Simpson clonality was calculated as the square root of Simpson's diversity index across productive rearrangements. TCRdb's version of the immuneACCESS table is confined to in-frame rearrangements and falls short of the full clone set. An unresolved V gene accounts for under half of the shortfall where checked; the remainder is of unknown origin. The DNA was the basis for D and trimming; V, J and clone size are from that table. For this sample the table gives hundreds of thousands of clones, of which around 91% were detected only once. The biggest ten clones account for approximately 1.2% of the sample.

Participants in the prospective study were enrolled through a virtual design, were aged 18 to 89 years, and lived in 24 United States geographic areas. In the prospective study, participants were assigned to cohorts based on the clinical history participants reported in a screening survey and a study questionnaire. For ImmuneRACE Cohort 3, a participant was defined as recovered based on two consecutive negative NP/OP PCR tests, clearance by a healthcare professional, or resolution of symptoms. In the prospective study, whole blood, serum and a nasopharyngeal or oropharyngeal swab were collected from each participant by mobile phlebotomists. Prospective study participants could optionally give additional blood draws and questionnaires over a roughly 2-month period. Blood samples from the prospective study were shipped frozen or at room temperature prior to DNA extraction. The CDR3 starts with the cysteine, ends with the phenylalanine, and has 15 residues. Only the CDR3 portion is preserved as DNA: 45 bases, with reading frame beginning at the first base. CDR1 and CDR2 were assigned from the germline V gene as MDHEN and SYDVKM. At the junction V is shortened by 1 base and J by 4 bases, with 13 bases in between.

On this clone: No cognate antigen has been identified for it. No base-level quality is on record; no much larger clone is a single base apart.

Study-wide findings and limitations: Clinical and demographic metadata were provided uncurated, with the amount varying by source and participant.

The chain uses TRBV28 and TRBJ1-1, with the D gene call left open. The sequence was obtained from a young man who had recovered from COVID-19. The sequencing sample was made of PBMCs or T cells enriched from blood (not recorded which). CDR3 sequence: CASSLLLDLGTEAFF. The sequenced DNA: TGTGCCAGCAGTTTATTACTGGACTTGGGCACTGAAGCTTTCTTT.